This entry lists 6 T cell receptor beta chains sequenced from one sample in a study of cytomegalovirus exposure and HLA in healthy donors. Primers: 60 Vbeta forward and 13 Jbeta reverse. The method was immunoSEQ multiplex PCR; TCRdb's version includes in-frame clones alone and lacks a portion of them. Here the sample spans 150,000 to 200,000 clones, around three quarters being singletons. Sequenced sample: PBMCs. The origin of the receptors is a woman in her 50s in good health and CMV-seronegative.

The chain carries TRBV28 and TRBJ1-4; TRBD1 might be the D (6 bases). V was clipped by 3 bases and J by 6 bases, with 14 bases between them. The CDR3 loop spans 15 amino acids. CDR1 and CDR2 (germline): MDHEN, SYDVKM. CDR3: CASSLGGPRHEKLFF. The CDR3 coding sequence is TGTGCCAGCAGTTTGGGGGGGCCTCGTCATGAAAAACTGTTTTTT.

For this clone: One end of the junction varies from germline; a read error may be responsible. This chain links TRBV7-9 with TRBJ2-7, with TRBD1 matching 8 bases. Germline CDR1 is SEHNR and CDR2 is FQNEAQ (reference sequence). This CDR3 has 17 amino acids. This CDR3 is CSSSSPSGGDRGNEQYF. As DNA, the CDR3 is TGTTCCAGCAGCTCACCGTCAGGGGGCGATCGGGGGAACGAGCAGTACTTC.

The chain employs TRBV5-1 and TRBJ2-5, with 11 positions matching TRBD1. V gave up 4 bases and J gave up 1 base; unmatched junction bases: 9. The CDR3 spans 17 residues. Germline V CDR1 and CDR2: SGHRS, YFSETQ. The CDR3 here is CASSRTGGRMVQETQYF. In DNA form, the CDR3 reads TGCGCCAGCAGCCGGACAGGGGGCAGAATGGTCCAAGAGACCCAGTACTTC. Full variable domain (rest looked up from reference TRBV5-1 and TRBJ2-5): KAGVTQTPRYLIKTRGQQVTLSCSPISGHRSVSWYQQTPGQGLQFLFEYFSETQRNKGNFPGRFSGRQFSNSRSEMNVSTLELGDSALYLCASSRTGGRMVQETQYFGPGTRLLVL.

With regard to this clone: Germline and junction disagree at one end, which may indicate a read error. This chain joins TRBV7-9 and TRBJ2-1; D may be TRBD2 (8 bases). Germline loops: CDR1 SEHNR, CDR2 FQNEAQ (reference sequence). The CDR3 is 14 residues long. CDR3 protein: CSSSLAGQYNEQFF. DNA of the CDR3: TGTTCCAGCAGCTTAGCGGGACAGTACAATGAGCAGTTCTTC.

This clone appeared once. The CDR3 coding sequence is TGTGCCAGCAGCGTAGATGTGGGCTTAATGAATGAAAAACTGTTTTTT. Amino acids: CASSVDVGLMNEKLFF. V usage is TRBV9 and J usage is TRBJ1-4; no definite D call. The germline V and J ends were trimmed by 0 bases and 5 bases, with 14 bases remaining between them. CDR3 length: 16 amino acids. From germline, CDR1 is SGDLS and CDR2 YYNGEE. The complete variable domain, with remaining parts taken from reference TRBV9 and TRBJ1-4, reads DSGVTQTPKHLITATGQRVTLRCSPRSGDLSVYWYQQSLDQGLQFLIQYYNGEERAKGNILERFSAQQFPDLHSELNLSSLELGDSALYFCASSVDVGLMNEKLFFGSGTQLSVL.

The chain is built from TRBV2 and TRBJ2-1; TRBD2 agrees at 7 bases. Germline assignment: CDR1 SNHLY and CDR2 FYNNEI. With V trimmed by 8 bases and J by 3 bases, 25 bases remained unmatched. The CDR3 runs 20 residues. In DNA form, the CDR3 reads TGTGCCAGCGGGGAGTATAGCGGGTTCCCCAACGCGCTCTTCTACAATGAGCAGTTCTTC. Translation gives CASGEYSGFPNALFYNEQFF.